Listed here is a single T cell receptor beta chain. Its antigen remains unidentified. Genomic DNA from each subset was divided evenly over several immunoSEQ plates. The protocol was immunoSEQ multiplex PCR, while the TCRdb copy is restricted to in-frame clones and leaves out a portion. The table has around 2,000,000 clones, roughly 95% seen once. This entry comes from a study of shared clonotypes between healthy human individuals. General study results and limits: In general, naive subsets displayed greater estimated richness than memory subsets did.

CDR1 and CDR2 (germline): MNHNS, SASEGT. The J segment lost 4 bases and the V segment lost 8 bases, leaving 10 bases of the junction unmatched. The CDR3 covers 14 residues. The naive CD8 subset, CD45RO-negative cells positively selected for CCR7, excluded terminally differentiated effector memory CD45RA+ cells. This chain uses TRBV6-1 with TRBJ2-7, with 8 bases matching TRBD1. This TCR was sampled from a man aged 18 to 29 in good health. The sample comprised naive CD8+ T cells sorted from blood. The CDR3 DNA follows: TGTGCCAGCGGCCCTTACAGGGGGAGGTACGAGCAGTACTTC. Residues: CASGPYRGRYEQYF.